This passage covers 23 T cell receptor beta chains from one sample sequenced in a study of blood T cell repertoires in COVID-19. The method was immunoSEQ multiplex PCR; TCRdb's version includes in-frame clones alone and lacks a portion of them. The sample has some 140,000 clones, around three quarters seen once. Source material: peripheral blood. These receptors came from a man aged 55 to 70 with acute or convalescent COVID-19.

The chain has TRBV27 and TRBJ2-5; D call uncertain. Trimming stripped 3 bases from V and 0 bases from J, with 5 bases between. The germline V gene encodes CDR1 MNHEY and CDR2 SMNVEV (reference sequence). The CDR3 length is 13 residues. The CDR3 reads CASSLADQETQYF. The CDR3 nucleotides read TGTGCCAGCAGTTTGGCCGACCAAGAGACCCAGTACTTC.

The chain links TRBV27 to TRBJ1-4; TRBD1 aligns across 12 bases. With V trimmed by 3 bases and J by 11 bases, 1 base remained unmatched. This CDR3 is built from 13 residues. Per germline, CDR1 MNHEY and CDR2 SMNVEV (reference sequence). CDR3 protein: CASSFGTGGKLFF. CDR3 sequence (DNA): TGTGCCAGCAGTTTTGGGACAGGGGGCAAACTGTTTTTT.

The chain links TRBV4-1 to TRBJ1-4, with a possible D match to TRBD1 (6 bases). Between the trimmed V and J ends, which lost 3 bases and 0 bases, there was a span of 17 bases. Germline-derived CDR1 and CDR2 are MGHRA and YSYEKL. CDR3 length: 18 amino acids. The CDR3 DNA follows: TGCGCCAGCAGCCATCCCAGGGGCCGAGTTGCAACTAATGAAAAACTGTTTTTT. It yields the protein CASSHPRGRVATNEKLFF.

V usage is TRBV29-1 and J usage is TRBJ1-2; the match to TRBD1 covers 8 bases. Germline V gives CDR1 SQVTM, CDR2 ANQGSEA. CDR3 size: 14 residues. The trim removed 4 bases at V and 6 bases at J, leaving 10 bases unmatched. The CDR3 DNA reads TGCAGCGTTGTTGGCGTGACAGGGGCGGATGGCTACACCTTC. Protein product: CSVVGVTGADGYTF.

The chain carries TRBV27 and TRBJ1-2, with unresolved D. The CDR3 is 12 amino acids. Germline CDR1 MNHEY, CDR2 SMNVEV (reference sequence). V gave up 6 bases and J gave up 5 bases, with 10 bases separating them. The CDR3 bases are TGTGCCAGCAGCACACCGCCATATGGCTACACCTTC. Its translation: CASSTPPYGYTF.

The J gene is TRBJ2-7, the V gene TRBV3-1 (or the pseudogene TRBV3-2); no firm D call. Trimming cost V 6 bases and J 3 bases, with 9 bases left between them. Per germline, CDR1 LGHDT and CDR2 YNNKEL (reference sequence). The CDR3 is 12 amino acids. CDR3 residues: CASSYVGYEQYF. The CDR3 nucleotides read TGTGCCAGCAGTTATGTCGGCTACGAGCAGTACTTC.

This clone occurred once. The V gene is TRBV5-5, the J gene TRBJ2-2; no definite D call. The ends were cut back, 4 bases at V and 1 base at J, with 11 bases in the middle. The CDR3 is made up of 15 amino acids. CDR1 and CDR2 from the germline V gene are SGHKS and YYEKEE (reference sequence). CDR3 in amino acids: CASSPNNVNTGELFF. The DNA of the CDR3 is TGTGCCAGCAGCCCTAATAACGTGAACACCGGGGAGCTGTTTTTT.

The count of this clone is one. V usage is TRBV21-1 and J usage is TRBJ1-5; the DNA was not compared with TRBD1, the D call given in the table. TRBV21-1 is listed as a pseudogene. This CDR3 region has 15 residues. The CDR3, as DNA: TGTGTCCCCGAGAGAGGGGACAGGGGGGAGAAGCCCCAGCATTTT. Translating it yields CVPERGDRGEKPQHF.

This chain links TRBV5-4 with TRBJ1-1; 7 positions match TRBD1. Unmatched junction bases numbered 8, after V lost 6 bases and J lost 3 bases. Germline V gene lookup returns CDR1 SGHNT and CDR2 YYREEE (reference sequence). This CDR3 has 14 residues. The CDR3 protein is CASNHRGGDTEAFF. The CDR3 DNA follows: TGTGCCAGCAACCACAGGGGCGGGGACACTGAAGCTTTCTTT.

The chain recombines TRBV19 with TRBJ1-5; 8 bases align to TRBD1. Germline CDR1 reads LNHDA; CDR2 reads SQIVND (reference sequence). V was pared by 6 bases and J by 4 bases, with 5 bases of the junction left unmatched. This CDR3 region has 14 residues. As DNA, the CDR3 is TGTGCCAGTAGGGCACAGGGGGAGAATCAGCCCCAGCATTTT. Protein: CASRAQGENQPQHF.

The sample holds a few counts of this clone. The chain joins TRBV9 to TRBJ2-7; D possibly corresponds to TRBD2 (6 bases). CDR1 is SGDLS, CDR2 YYNGEE, per germline. Trimming removed 0 bases at V and 2 bases at J, with 12 bases between. The CDR3 sequence is 15 residues long. The CDR3 spells CASSVAGTGPYEQYF. The CDR3 region has the DNA TGTGCCAGCAGCGTAGCTGGGACTGGTCCCTACGAGCAGTACTTC.

V is TRBV7-9 and J is TRBJ2-1, with D possibly matching TRBD2 (5 bases). The CDR3 length is 13 residues. From germline, CDR1 is SEHNR and CDR2 FQNEAQ (reference sequence). The ends were cut back, 1 base at V and 7 bases at J, with 8 bases in the middle. Here the CDR3 reads CASSLELGNEQFF. In DNA, the CDR3 is TGTGCCAGCAGCTTAGAACTAGGGAATGAGCAGTTCTTC. The full variable domain, with the rest looked up from reference TRBV7-9 and TRBJ2-1, is DTGVSQNPRHKITKRGQNVTFRCDPISEHNRLYWYRQTLGQGPEFLTYFQNEAQLEKSRLLSDRFSAERPKGSFSTLEIQRTEQGDSAMYLCASSLELGNEQFFGPGTRLTVL.

The chain joins TRBV19 to TRBJ1-1; the D is unclear. Germline V gene lookup returns CDR1 LNHDA and CDR2 SQIVND (reference sequence). Deletions cut 4 bases from V and 7 bases from J, with 13 bases between. The CDR3 sequence is 13 residues long. Written as DNA, the CDR3 is TGTGCCAGTAGTAACGGGGAAGTTAATGAAGCTTTCTTT. Translation: CASSNGEVNEAFF.

V usage is TRBV7-9 and J usage is TRBJ2-3; 7 nucleotides align to TRBD2. The CDR3 totals 17 residues. Trimming cost V 2 bases and J 2 bases; bases outside gene matches: 10. Germline V gives CDR1 SEHNR, CDR2 FQNEAQ (reference sequence). This CDR3 reads CASSLKLLASLTDTQYF. The CDR3 nucleotides read TGTGCCAGCAGCTTAAAGCTACTAGCGAGTCTCACAGATACGCAGTATTTT.

The rearrangement uses TRBV19 and TRBJ1-1, with 7 bases identical to TRBD1. This CDR3 is built from 14 residues. V shed 6 bases and J 3 bases; nucleotides not matched to a gene: 7. Germline CDR1 reads LNHDA; CDR2 reads SQIVND (reference sequence). This CDR3 reads CASSMGQPHTEAFF. The CDR3 DNA sequence: TGTGCCAGTAGCATGGGACAGCCTCACACTGAAGCTTTCTTT.

This clone was detected only a few times. The rearrangement joins TRBV30 to TRBJ1-5; D not certain. CDR1 is GTSNPN, CDR2 SVGIG, per germline (reference sequence). This CDR3 is built from 13 residues. Trimming left V 0 bases short and J 4 bases short, with 7 bases between. Here the CDR3 DNA reads TGTGCCTGGAGTGTAGCCGGTAATCAGCCCCAGCATTTT. Its translation: CAWSVAGNQPQHF.

This chain joins TRBV28 and TRBJ1-5, with 7 positions matching TRBD1. J lost 2 bases, V lost 6 bases, and 7 bases had no gene match. Germline assignment: CDR1 MDHEN and CDR2 SYDVKM. The CDR3 sequence is 15 residues long. The CDR3, as DNA: TGTGCCAGCAGACGTGGAGGGACAGGCAATCAGCCCCAGCATTTT. It codes for CASRRGGTGNQPQHF.

The chain joins TRBV30 to TRBJ2-3; TRBD1 agrees at 9 bases. Unmatched junction bases numbered 12, after V lost 7 bases and J lost 1 base. Per the germline V gene, CDR1 is GTSNPN and CDR2 is SVGIG (reference sequence). The CDR3 is made up of 16 amino acids. This CDR3 reads CAFLPMDRGGTDTQYF. The CDR3 DNA is TGTGCCTTTTTACCTATGGACAGGGGAGGCACAGATACGCAGTATTTT.

This clone was observed at least ten times. V and J are TRBV5-1 and TRBJ2-7, with D maybe TRBD1 (6 bases). The V end lost 2 bases, the J end lost 5 bases, and 14 bases lay between the germline ends. Germline CDR1 is SGHRS and CDR2 is YFSETQ. The CDR3 sequence is 14 residues long. The CDR3 loop is CASSFLDRFDEQYF. DNA of the CDR3: TGCGCCAGCAGCTTCCTTGACAGGTTCGACGAGCAGTACTTC.

CDR3 in amino acids: CASSHRTDPYEQYF. The CDR3 DNA is TGCGCCAGCAGTCATCGGACAGATCCGTACGAGCAGTACTTC. The V and J genes are TRBV23-1 and TRBJ2-7; D is possibly TRBD1 (6 bases). TRBV23-1 is noted as an ORF with a role that remains uncertain. V gave up 3 bases and J gave up 4 bases, with 13 bases separating them. The CDR3 contains 14 residues.

This clone was picked up one time. V is TRBV9 and J is TRBJ2-7, with unresolved D. Trimming took off 2 bases at V and 1 base at J, with 7 bases between the two ends. The CDR3 consists of 13 residues. Germline assignment: CDR1 SGDLS and CDR2 YYNGEE. The CDR3: CASSVGPSYEQYF. The CDR3 DNA reads as TGTGCCAGCAGCGTTGGGCCTTCCTACGAGCAGTACTTC.

The chain couples TRBV30 to TRBJ1-6; 8 bases match TRBD1. The CDR3 has 16 residues. Unmatched junction bases numbered 12, after V lost 1 base and J lost 10 bases. CDR1 is GTSNPN, CDR2 SVGIG, per germline (reference sequence). In nucleotides, the CDR3 is TGTGCCTGGAGTGCTCCCGCGACAGGGGTAAAATCACCCCTCCACTTT. Its translation: CAWSAPATGVKSPLHF.

This clone occurred once. V is TRBV5-6 and J is TRBJ2-3; D uncertain. Trimming pared 4 bases from V and 4 bases from J, leaving 7 bases between. This CDR3 is 12 amino acids long. The germline CDR1 and CDR2 sequences are SGHDT and YYEEEE. CDR3 sequence: CASSRYPDTQYF. CDR3 DNA sequence: TGTGCCAGCAGCCGGTACCCAGATACGCAGTATTTT.